Listed here are 2 T cell receptor beta chains from one sample, sequenced in a study of tumor-infiltrating lymphocytes in primary liver carcinoma. TCR beta cDNA came from about 0.55 ug total RNA, primed with a constant-region primer. Three nested multiplex PCR rounds of slightly modified ARM-PCR generated TCR beta libraries. The opening two PCR rounds, around 10 cycles each, paired TRBV1-TRBV30 forward primers with a C-beta reverse primer. TCRdb redid the calling of the multiplex PCR reads with MiXCR, one entry per CDR3 protein. This table has more than 90,000 distinct CDR3 sequences, about 62% appearing once. Taking roughly 18-32 mg of unsorted bulk tissue, the authors co-extracted RNA and DNA. The specimen sequenced was liver tumor tissue from sampling region 2. As to subset: tumor region T2, inferior pole. These receptors were obtained from a woman between 55 and 75 years old with primary liver carcinoma and hepatitis B virus infection.

In the case of this clonotype: The junction does not match germline at one end; this may be a read error. The chain couples TRBV11-2 to TRBJ2-4; a possible D gene is TRBD2 (6 bases). This CDR3 comprises 14 residues. Germline-derived CDR1 and CDR2 are SGHAT and FQNNGV. CDR3 sequence: CVGSLAGPKNIQFF. CDR3 DNA sequence: TGTGTCGGCAGCTTGGCGGGACCGAAAAACATTCAGTTCTTT.

CDR3 coding DNA: TGTGCCAGCAGTCGTATTTTGTCGGATACGCAGTATTTT. Protein: CASSRILSDTQYF. The chain links TRBV2 to TRBJ2-3, with D uncertain. CDR1 and CDR2 (germline): SNHLY, FYNNEI. Trimming took 5 bases from V and 6 from J, leaving 12 bases between them. The CDR3 covers 13 residues.